The 20 T cell receptor beta chains below come from one sample, sequenced in a study of siplizumab effects on memory and regulatory T cells (dated by TCRdb to about 2019). The library came from the immunoSEQ multiplex PCR assay. Entries here come from immuneACCESS through TCRdb and include only in-frame sequences with V and J called. Some clones fail to appear in such tables; in the studies checked, an unresolved V gene covers under half of the shortfall, and the cause of the remainder is unknown. The table for this sample lists roughly 100,000 clones; roughly 91% of them were counted only once. Clones ranked in the top ten supply around 11% of the sample. The sequenced sample consisted of non-Treg CD4+ T cells sorted from blood. The meaning of the sample's cell subset or site label: FACS-sorted unstimulated CD4+ non-regulatory T cells. The origin of the receptors is a human donor in good health.

The CDR3 DNA reads as TGTGCCAGCAGTGCCCGACAGGGGAGAAGCAATCAGCCCCAGCATTTT. Protein: CASSARQGRSNQPQHF. This chain joins TRBV6-1 and TRBJ1-5; 8 positions agree with TRBD1. The CDR3 runs 16 residues. Germline V lookup: CDR1 MNHNS, CDR2 SASEGT. The V gene end was trimmed by 4 bases and the J gene end by 1 base; junction bases not matched to a gene: 6.

The V and J genes are TRBV6-5 and TRBJ2-4; TRBD1 agrees at 7 bases. Looked up from germline, CDR1 is MNHEY and CDR2 is SVGAGI. Unmatched junction bases numbered 9, after V lost 5 bases and J lost 8 bases. The CDR3 sequence is 14 residues long. The CDR3: CASSKHRGGDIQYF. CDR3 sequence (DNA): TGTGCCAGCAGTAAGCACAGGGGTGGGGACATTCAGTACTTC.

This clone came up a few times. The genes are TRBV27 and TRBJ2-7; no clear D gene. Germline V lookup: CDR1 MNHEY, CDR2 SMNVEV (reference sequence). There are 14 residues in the CDR3. Trimming removed 2 bases at V and 0 bases at J, with 8 bases between. CDR3 loop: CASSLSRLSYEQYF. Here the CDR3 DNA reads TGTGCCAGCAGTTTAAGCAGACTCTCCTACGAGCAGTACTTC.

The genes are TRBV7-3 and TRBJ2-1; perhaps TRBD2 as D (6 bases). Trimming shortened V by 2 bases and J by 4 bases, and 12 bases separated the two germline ends. Germline CDR1 SGHTA, CDR2 FQGTGA. The CDR3 is made up of 15 amino acids. CDR3 bases: TGTGCCAGCAGCTTAGATAGCGGAAAATACAATGAGCAGTTCTTC. Translating gives CASSLDSGKYNEQFF.

The rearrangement joins TRBV7-3 to TRBJ2-3; 12 bases agree with TRBD2. The CDR3 totals 17 residues. The germline V gene has CDR1 SGHTA and CDR2 FQGTGA. J gave up 5 bases and V 2 bases, and 8 bases lay outside the gene matches. The CDR3 DNA reads as TGTGCCAGCAGCTTAGCTCGACTAGCGGGAGCGAGAGATACGCAGTATTTT. Translated: CASSLARLAGARDTQYF.

The rearrangement joins TRBV19 to TRBJ1-4; D uncertain. Germline CDR1 LNHDA, CDR2 SQIVND (reference sequence). The CDR3 has 15 residues. The germline V and J ends were trimmed by 1 base and 3 bases, with 9 bases remaining between them. The CDR3 is CASSIVGSANEKLFF. In nucleotides, the CDR3 is TGTGCCAGTAGTATAGTAGGTTCGGCTAATGAAAAACTGTTTTTT.

CDR3 residues: CASTQQGTTYEQYF. The DNA of the CDR3 is TGTGCCAGCACCCAACAGGGGACCACCTACGAGCAGTACTTC. This chain links TRBV5-6 with TRBJ2-7, with 7 bases identical to TRBD1. J gave up 2 bases and V 6 bases, and 8 bases lay outside the gene matches. This CDR3 is 14 amino acids long. The germline gives CDR1 SGHDT, CDR2 YYEEEE.

The CDR3 here is CASSYGTVSNTIYF. CDR3 sequence (DNA): TGTGCCAGCAGTTATGGGACAGTCAGTAACACCATATATTTT. This chain joins TRBV6-6 and TRBJ1-3; 7 nucleotides align to TRBD1. The J segment lost 7 bases and the V segment lost 3 bases, leaving 6 bases of the junction unmatched. The CDR3 is made up of 14 amino acids. Germline CDR1 MNHNY, CDR2 SVGAGI (reference sequence).

This chain links TRBV29-1 with TRBJ2-1; the match to TRBD2 covers 9 bases. CDR1 and CDR2 (germline): SQVTM, ANQGSEA. Losses at the gene ends were 7 bases for V and 3 bases for J; bases not matched to a gene: 7. This CDR3 comprises 14 residues. This chain's CDR3 is CSAASGTFYNEQFF. DNA for the CDR3: TGCAGCGCTGCTAGCGGGACCTTCTACAATGAGCAGTTCTTC.

The chain is built from TRBV6-1 and TRBJ1-3; D ambiguous. Trimming left V 8 bases short and J 4 bases short, with 15 bases between. CDR1 MNHNS and CDR2 SASEGT come from the germline V gene. The CDR3 has 14 amino acids. The CDR3 DNA reads as TGTGCCAGCCGCTCGCCGCCCCGCGGAAACACCATATATTTT. Translation gives CASRSPPRGNTIYF.

The chain uses TRBV6-1 and TRBJ2-3; D call uncertain. The CDR3 is made up of 15 amino acids. Trimming removed 6 bases at V and 3 bases at J, with 16 bases between. Germline V gene sequence: CDR1 MNHNS, CDR2 SASEGT. CDR3 region: CASRSYGGPTDTQYF. In DNA form, the CDR3 reads TGTGCCAGCAGGTCCTATGGTGGGCCGACAGATACGCAGTATTTT.

In this sample, this clone is medium-sized. The chain combines TRBV7-3 with TRBJ1-2; no definite D call. The CDR3 totals 14 residues. CDR1 SGHTA and CDR2 FQGTGA come from the germline V gene. V lost 4 bases, J lost 0 bases, and 9 bases lay in between. The CDR3 here is CASSSAGANYGYTF. CDR3 sequence (DNA): TGTGCCAGCAGCTCCGCGGGAGCTAACTATGGCTACACCTTC.

This chain connects TRBV5-1 to TRBJ1-4, with TRBD1 identical over 9 bases. Germline CDR1 SGHRS, CDR2 YFSETQ. The V gene end was trimmed by 4 bases and the J gene end by 2 bases; junction bases not matched to a gene: 9. This CDR3 comprises 17 residues. In DNA, the CDR3 is TGCGCCAGCAGCCCTCGGACAGGGGAGGTGACTAATGAAAAACTGTTTTTT. This codes for CASSPRTGEVTNEKLFF.

The chain employs TRBV19 and TRBJ2-1; D not resolved. Trimming left V 5 bases short and J 6 bases short, with 11 bases between. The germline V gene encodes CDR1 LNHDA and CDR2 SQIVND (reference sequence). This CDR3 region has 13 residues. DNA of the CDR3: TGTGCCAGTAGTCGTCAGCGTCGCAATGAGCAGTTCTTC. Its translation: CASSRQRRNEQFF.

V usage is TRBV29-1 and J usage is TRBJ2-7, with D perhaps matching TRBD1 (6 bases). The V end was cut by 3 bases, the J end by 2 bases, with 11 bases between. The CDR3 is 13 residues long. CDR1 SQVTM and CDR2 ANQGSEA come from the germline V gene. The CDR3 DNA is TGCAGCGTTGAGGCGGCAGGGGCCTACGAGCAGTACTTC. Translating gives CSVEAAGAYEQYF.

This chain connects TRBV11-2 to TRBJ1-1; the D is unclear. Trimming removed 5 bases from V and 4 bases from J, with 14 bases in between. The germline V gene encodes CDR1 SGHAT and CDR2 FQNNGV. This CDR3 contains 14 residues. CDR3 nucleotides: TGTGCCAGCAGCCCCGGATCCGGGTTCACTGAAGCTTTCTTT. Its protein product is CASSPGSGFTEAFF. The entire variable domain, with the rest obtained from reference TRBV11-2 and TRBJ1-1, is as follows: EAGVAQSPRYKIIEKRQSVAFWCNPISGHATLYWYQQILGQGPKLLIQFQNNGVVDDSQLPKDRFSAERLKGVDSTLKIQPAKLEDSAVYLCASSPGSGFTEAFFGQGTRLTVV.

The chain employs TRBV29-1 and TRBJ1-1, with a weak D call TRBD1 (6 bases). There are 13 residues in the CDR3. Germline V gene data show CDR1 as SQVTM and CDR2 as ANQGSEA. V lost 3 bases to trimming and J lost 5 bases, with 13 bases between them. CDR3 in amino acids: CSVDRGPGTEAFF. The CDR3 region has the DNA TGCAGCGTTGACCGGGGGCCGGGGACTGAAGCTTTCTTT. Together with reference TRBV29-1 and TRBJ1-1, the CDR3 gives the full variable domain: SAVISQKPSRDICQRGTSLTIQCQVDSQVTMMFWYRQQPGQSLTLIATANQGSEATYESGFVIDKFPISRPNLTFSTLTVSNMSPEDSSIYLCSVDRGPGTEAFFGQGTRLTVV.

The CDR3 DNA follows: TGTGCCAGCAGTTCCCTGACCGGACTAGCGGGAGTGTACGAGCAGTACTTC. Translating it yields CASSSLTGLAGVYEQYF. The V gene is TRBV27, the J gene TRBJ2-7; 13 bases map to TRBD2. CDR1 is MNHEY and CDR2 is SMNVEV in the germline V gene (reference sequence). Trimming at V came to 4 bases and at J to 4 bases, leaving 10 bases not matched to a gene. This CDR3 is 17 amino acids long.

The chain has TRBV30 and TRBJ1-4, with a tentative D call TRBD1 (6 bases). The CDR3 contains 15 residues. CDR1 and CDR2 from the germline V gene are GTSNPN and SVGIG (reference sequence). V dropped 2 bases and J dropped 5 bases, with 15 bases sitting between them. In DNA form, the CDR3 reads TGTGCCTGGAGTCCCGCACAGGGCTACAATGAAAAACTGTTTTTT. Residues: CAWSPAQGYNEKLFF.

V and J are TRBV19 and TRBJ1-4; 7 positions agree with TRBD1. Germline V gene sequence: CDR1 LNHDA, CDR2 SQIVND (reference sequence). The CDR3 extends over 12 amino acids. The V segment lost 7 bases and the J segment 6 bases; nucleotides outside the gene matches: 2. CDR3 DNA: TGTGCCAGTAAACAGGGGCATGAAAAACTGTTTTTT. Protein: CASKQGHEKLFF. Drawing the rest from reference TRBV19 and TRBJ1-4, the complete variable domain is DGGITQSPKYLFRKEGQNVTLSCEQNLNHDAMYWYRQDPGQGLRLIYYSQIVNDFQKGDIAEGYSVSREKKESFPLTVTSAQKNPTAFYLCASKQGHEKLFFGSGTQLSVL.